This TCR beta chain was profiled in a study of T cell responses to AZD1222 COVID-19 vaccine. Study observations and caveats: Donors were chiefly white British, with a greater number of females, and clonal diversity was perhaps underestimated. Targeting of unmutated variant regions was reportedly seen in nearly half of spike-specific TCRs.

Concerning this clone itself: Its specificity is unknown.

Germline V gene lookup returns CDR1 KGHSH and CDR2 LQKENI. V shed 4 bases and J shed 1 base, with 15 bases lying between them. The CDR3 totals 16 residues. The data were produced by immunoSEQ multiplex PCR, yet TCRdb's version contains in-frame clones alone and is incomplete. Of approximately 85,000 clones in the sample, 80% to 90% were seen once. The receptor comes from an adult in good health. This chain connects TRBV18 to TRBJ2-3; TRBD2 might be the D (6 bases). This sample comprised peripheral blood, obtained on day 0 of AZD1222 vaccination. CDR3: CASSRTQSGGTDTQYF. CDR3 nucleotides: TGTGCCAGCTCACGGACTCAATCGGGGGGCACAGATACGCAGTATTTT.